This T cell receptor beta chain was recorded in a study of T cells generated in artificial thymic organoids (dated by TCRdb to 2016 to 2017). Some background on the complete study: The TCR alpha and beta CDR3 repertoires of CD8 single positive T cells derived from in vitro artificial thymic organoids were compared with those of thymic and peripheral blood naive CD8 T cells. The repertoire sequencing data shown were described as representative of three independent experiments. What the research found in general, with its limitations: Physiological TCR clonotype diversity, comparable to that of thymic and blood naive CD8 T cells, was observed in organoid-derived CD8 single positive T cells.

Points on this clonotype: Its antigen target is currently unknown. Within one base of it there is no much larger clone, and no base qualities were kept.

TCRalpha and TCRbeta libraries were amplified separately by semi-nested PCR with Advantage 2 and reverse primers in the TRAC or TRBC constant regions. The amount of total RNA going into first-strand cDNA synthesis ranged between about 3.5 and 550 ng. The TCR cDNA libraries were generated by 5'-RACE using the SMARTer PCR cDNA Synthesis kit, with a poly-dT primer driving first-strand synthesis. The semi-nested reverse primers in the constant regions carried 5-nucleotide sample-specific barcodes, and the PCR products were cleaned up with the Zymo DNA Clean and Concentrator-5 kit. As many as ten barcoded samples were combined into a pool, ligated to Illumina adaptors, and sequenced on an Illumina MiSeq as 2 x 150 bp paired-end reads. As for the authors' bioinformatics: Demultiplexed reads were aligned with BLAT to a custom library of all human TRAV, TRAJ, TRBV, TRBD and TRBJ combinations from IMGT. The best BLAT hits were picked using pslCDnaFilter (-maxAligns=1, -ignoreIntrons), and custom Perl scripts were used to calculate clonotype frequencies. TCRdb trimmed public reads at Q25 via fastp, called clones via MiXCR and kept in-frame beta chains. Each entry merges the rows of one CDR3 protein and shows their most common DNA and genes. The V and J calls and clone size come from TCRdb's table, not from the authors' own analysis. This sample is represented by thousands of distinct CDR3 sequences; approximately 34% of them were singletons. About 2.6% of the sample is in the top ten clones.

The germline V gene encodes CDR1 SGHNT and CDR2 YYREEE (reference sequence). Here V drops 0 bases and J drops 3 bases, and the junction holds 2 bases not matched to any gene. From the cysteine through the phenylalanine, the CDR3 covers 14 amino acids. This entry keeps only the CDR3 DNA: 42 bases, framed from base 1. Healthy adult donors provided non-mobilized peripheral blood. Enrichment of primary CD8+ T cells was done with magnetic beads from the Miltenyi CD8+ T cell Isolation Kit. Naive CD8 T cells from blood were sorted by FACS as CD3+TCRalphabeta+CD8+CD45RO-CCR7+ cells prior to RNA extraction. For each sample, the RNeasy Micro kit was used to purify total RNA from about 40,000 to 200,000 sorted cells, and RNA quality was checked on an Agilent RNA 6000 Nano chip.

The receptor was isolated from a human donor who gave cord blood stem cells for thymic organoid culture, a cardiac surgery patient who gave postnatal thymus, or a blood donor (not recorded which). Sequencing was done on a sample of naive CD8+ T cells from blood. This sample's cell subset or site label indicates: CD3+TCRalphabeta+CD8SP T cells; for blood, CD45RO-CCR7+ naive CD8+ T cells. Recombination connected TRBV5-4 to TRBJ2-5, with TRBD1 identical over 7 junction bases. Read as DNA, the sequence is TGTGCCAGCAGCTTGGGGGACAGAGAAGAGACCCAGTACTTC. This encodes CASSLGDREETQYF.